The sequence of this T cell receptor (beta chain) was determined in a study of patients and donors after allogeneic stem cell transplantation. This clonotype was seen ten or more times. Germline V CDR1 and CDR2: ENHRY, SYGVKD. The CDR3 consists of 15 residues. Germline trimming cut 3 bases from V and 4 bases from J; bases unmatched to any gene: 6. MiXCR, applied by TCRdb to the RT-PCR reads, yields one record per CDR3 protein. Of about 110,000 distinct CDR3 sequences in the sample, over 30% were seen once. The chain combines TRBV10-3 with TRBJ2-3; 8 bases fit TRBD1. The sample was blood, either unsorted or a sorted T cell fraction (not recorded which). This clonotype was obtained from a human donor who was either an allogeneic HSCT recipient or a stem cell or donor lymphocyte infusion donor (not recorded which). It is not recorded whose cells these are; they may come from a transplant donor. CDR3 DNA sequence: TGTGCCATCAGTGAACCAGGGGGCGATCCAGATACGCAGTATTTT. Residues: CAISEPGGDPDTQYF.